This is a list of T cell receptor beta chains from one sample in a study of T cell repertoires in cytomegalovirus infection. TCRdb passed the reads through MiXCR, listing each CDR3 protein once. Of approximately 71,000 distinct CDR3 sequences listed, more than 3% were seen once; the top ten hold around 22%. Sequenced material: PBMCs. The receptors were gathered from a human donor in good health (CMV status not recorded). Some clones in this sample may be carry-over from other donors' samples. Each CDR3 is given with its conserved first and last residue. D genes are given only for firm matches. Not all rows give a size; the values are once, few, many and, for expanded clones, a class.

v_call	d_call	clone_size	j_call	cdr3_length	cdr3_aa	cdr3_nt
TRBV4-3	-	many	TRBJ2-1	13	CASSQELVDEQFF	TGCGCCAGCAGCCAAGAACTCGTCGATGAGCAGTTCTTC
TRBV7-2	-	many	TRBJ1-6	16	CASSKGGGANNSPLHF	TGTGCCAGCAGCAAGGGCGGGGGGGCGAATAATTCACCCCTCCACTTT
TRBV28	-	-	TRBJ2-7	13	CASSFLVPYEQYF	TGTGCCAGCAGTTTTTTAGTCCCCTACGAGCAGTACTTC
TRBV2	-	-	TRBJ2-7	14	CASRPDSLRYEQYF	TGTGCCAGCAGACCCGACAGTTTACGCTACGAGCAGTACTTC
TRBV5-1	-	few	TRBJ2-1	15	CASSLEQGLYNEQFF	TGCGCCAGCAGCTTGGAACAGGGTCTTTACAATGAGCAGTTCTTC
TRBV7-8	-	many	TRBJ2-7	15	CASSLAGSGPYEQYF	TGTGCCAGCAGCTTGGCAGGTAGCGGACCCTACGAGCAGTACTTC
TRBV7-8	-	many	TRBJ1-6	14	CASSLGTQNSPLHF	TGTGCCAGCAGCTTGGGGACGCAAAATTCACCCCTCCACTTT
TRBV7-8	-	many	TRBJ1-5	13	CASSLSAKQPQHF	TGTGCCAGCAGCTTATCGGCGAAACAGCCCCAGCATTTT
TRBV7-2	TRBD1	many	TRBJ2-7	16	CASSLRGGTGGPEQYF	TGTGCCAGCAGCCTTAGAGGGGGGACAGGGGGCCCCGAGCAGTACTTC
TRBV19	TRBD2	many	TRBJ2-1	13	CASGVAGFNEQFF	TGTGCCAGTGGGGTAGCGGGCTTCAATGAGCAGTTCTTC
TRBV7-2	TRBD1	many	TRBJ1-5	15	CASSPRTGRNQPQHF	TGTGCCAGCAGCCCCAGGACAGGACGCAATCAGCCCCAGCATTTT
TRBV28	TRBD1	many	TRBJ1-5	14	CASRQDRVDQPQHF	TGTGCCAGCAGACAAGACAGGGTAGATCAGCCCCAGCATTTT
TRBV11-2	TRBD1	-	TRBJ1-5	17	CASSSGTGGVSNQPQHF	TGTGCCAGCAGCTCCGGGACAGGGGGAGTGAGCAATCAGCCCCAGCATTTT
TRBV11-2	-	many	TRBJ2-7	12	CASRLDSYEQYF	TGTGCCAGCAGACTAGACTCCTACGAGCAGTACTTC
TRBV11-2	-	many	TRBJ1-1	14	CASSLLGAGEKAFF	TGTGCCAGCAGCTTACTGGGGGCAGGTGAGAAAGCTTTCTTT
TRBV7-9	TRBD1	few	TRBJ2-2	17	CASSRPAGTGVTGELFF	TGTGCCAGCAGCCGCCCCGCCGGGACAGGGGTCACCGGGGAGCTGTTTTTT
TRBV12-3/TRBV12-4	-	many	TRBJ1-5	13	CASSSTGNQPQHF	TGTGCCAGCAGTTCAACGGGGAATCAGCCCCAGCATTTT
TRBV10-3	-	many	TRBJ2-1	14	CATMGGAGYNEQFF	TGTGCCACCATGGGGGGGGCGGGGTACAATGAGCAGTTCTTC
TRBV6-5	TRBD2	many	TRBJ2-1	18	CASSYSIPSGSSYNEQFF	TGTGCCAGCAGTTACTCGATACCTAGCGGGAGCTCCTACAATGAGCAGTTCTTC
TRBV7-8	-	many	TRBJ1-6	17	CASSLSDAGLGNSPLHF	TGTGCCAGCAGCTTATCGGATGCAGGATTGGGTAATTCACCCCTCCACTTT
TRBV12-3/TRBV12-4	-	many	TRBJ1-1	13	CASSLEASSEAFF	TGTGCCAGCAGTTTAGAGGCCAGCTCAGAAGCTTTCTTT
TRBV7-6	TRBD1	many	TRBJ1-1	15	CASSFRTGMNTEAFF	TGTGCCAGCAGCTTCCGGACAGGGATGAACACTGAAGCTTTCTTT
TRBV12-3/TRBV12-4	-	many	TRBJ1-4	14	CASRHGSSNEKLFF	TGTGCCAGCAGGCACGGGTCCTCTAATGAAAAACTGTTTTTT
TRBV20-1	-	few	TRBJ2-5	13	CSASETSIETQYF	TGCAGTGCTAGCGAGACTAGTATTGAGACCCAGTACTTC
TRBV7-2	-	many	TRBJ2-4	16	CASSLVSDLAKNIQYF	TGTGCCAGCAGCTTAGTGTCTGACCTAGCCAAAAACATTCAGTACTTC
TRBV7-2	-	many	TRBJ2-5	15	CASSSWTRGQETQYF	TGTGCCAGCAGCTCGTGGACTAGGGGGCAAGAGACCCAGTACTTC
TRBV6-2/TRBV6-3	-	few	TRBJ1-1	14	CASRTAGSNTEAFF	TGTGCCAGCAGAACGGCGGGGTCGAACACTGAAGCTTTCTTT
TRBV6-1	TRBD1	many	TRBJ2-7	15	CASETTGALTYEQYF	TGTGCCAGCGAGACGACAGGGGCTCTAACCTACGAGCAGTACTTC
TRBV7-8	TRBD1	many	TRBJ1-1	19	CASSPSFRDRGRWNTEAFF	TGTGCCAGCAGCCCTTCCTTCCGGGACAGGGGGCGGTGGAACACTGAAGCTTTCTTT
TRBV12-3/TRBV12-4	TRBD1	many	TRBJ2-2	16	CASSWTGPLNTGELFF	TGTGCCAGCAGTTGGACAGGCCCATTGAACACCGGGGAGCTGTTTTTT
TRBV7-2	TRBD1	many	TRBJ1-1	14	CASSFDRGVTEAFF	TGTGCCAGCAGCTTCGACAGGGGAGTCACTGAAGCTTTCTTT
TRBV7-2	-	many	TRBJ2-3	15	CASSLPMRGSDTQYF	TGTGCCAGCAGCTTACCGATGAGGGGCTCGGATACGCAGTATTTT
TRBV7-8	TRBD2	many	TRBJ2-7	14	CASSAPGGSYEQYF	TGTGCCAGCAGCGCCCCGGGAGGCTCCTACGAGCAGTACTTC
TRBV7-2	-	many	TRBJ2-7	18	CASSLASTLAFPSYEQYF	TGTGCCAGCAGCTTAGCGTCGACTCTAGCGTTTCCCTCCTACGAGCAGTACTTC
TRBV7-2	TRBD2	few	TRBJ2-1	19	CASSHPSTSDAPSYNEQFF	TGTGCCAGCAGCCACCCCTCTACTAGCGACGCACCTTCCTACAATGAGCAGTTCTTC
TRBV7-2	-	many	TRBJ1-5	14	CASSFEGDGQPQHF	TGTGCCAGCAGCTTTGAGGGGGACGGCCAGCCCCAGCATTTT
TRBV20-1	TRBD2	few	TRBJ2-3	18	CSAWKGLAGGGSTDTQYF	TGCAGTGCTTGGAAGGGACTAGCGGGAGGGGGTAGCACAGATACGCAGTATTTT
TRBV28	-	many	TRBJ2-3	14	CASSPGTRTDTQYF	TGTGCCAGCAGTCCCGGGACTCGCACAGATACGCAGTATTTT
TRBV25-1	-	many	TRBJ1-2	13	CASRGEIGYGYTF	TGTGCCAGCAGGGGGGAAATTGGCTATGGCTACACCTTC
TRBV7-2	-	few	TRBJ2-2	13	CVSSQEGFMRLFF	TGTGTCAGCAGCCAGGAGGGGTTCATGAGGCTGTTTTTT
TRBV7-2	TRBD1	few	TRBJ2-3	15	CASSLFEGALDTQYF	TGTGCCAGCAGCTTATTTGAGGGGGCGTTAGATACGCAGTATTTT
TRBV2	TRBD2	many	TRBJ2-1	14	CASRTPWTSLDGIF	TGTGCCAGCAGAACCCCGTGGACTAGCCTAGATGGAATCTTC
TRBV20-1	-	many	TRBJ2-5	11	CSAEGGETQYF	TGCAGTGCTGAGGGGGGAGAGACCCAGTACTTC
TRBV7-2	TRBD1	many	TRBJ1-1	13	CASSPAGQGAAFF	TGTGCCAGCAGCCCAGCGGGACAGGGAGCAGCTTTCTTT
TRBV7-2	-	many	TRBJ2-1	15	CASSSLQAGYNEQFF	TGTGCCAGCAGCTCTCTTCAGGCCGGATACAATGAGCAGTTCTTC
TRBV5-1	-	few	TRBJ2-5	13	CASSLARGETQYF	TGCGCCAGCAGCTTGGCTAGGGGAGAGACCCAGTACTTC
TRBV7-4	TRBD1	many	TRBJ2-7	15	CASSLVGQGYYEQYF	TGTGCCAGCAGCTTAGTTGGACAGGGTTACTACGAGCAGTACTTC
TRBV3-1	-	many	TRBJ1-3	12	CASSQGGNTIYF	TGTGCCAGCAGCCAAGGGGGAAACACCATATATTTT
TRBV7-1	-	many	TRBJ1-2	13	CASSSLANYGYTF	TGTGCCAGCAGCTCCTTAGCTAACTATGGCTACACCTTC
TRBV7-6	-	many	TRBJ2-7	15	CASSRDQSSSYEQYF	TGTGCCAGCAGCCGAGACCAATCTTCTAGCTACGAGCAGTACTTC